The clone carrying this T cell receptor beta chain has a count of ten or more. From RNA transcripts, TCR beta CDR3 regions were amplified. TCR CDR3 regions were first amplified by RT-PCR with HTBI primers. TCRdb independently ran MiXCR on the multiplex PCR reads; one entry per CDR3 protein. Here the sample spans some 360,000 distinct CDR3 sequences, roughly 13% being singletons. This entry is derived from a study of T cells in Graves' hyperthyroidism and ophthalmopathy. Those patients with uncontrolled infection, other autoimmune disease, pregnancy or lactation were excluded. Diagnosis rested on symptoms, serum thyroxine and TRAb, thyroid ultrasound, and orbital computed tomography. V was clipped by 1 base and J by 3 bases, with 17 bases between them. The CDR3 consists of 17 residues. CDR1 is MNHEY, CDR2 SVGEGT, per germline.

The sequence was obtained from a woman aged 60-75 years with Graves' hyperthyroidism. The V gene is TRBV6-2 or TRBV6-3, the J gene TRBJ2-3; weak D call: TRBD2 (5 bases). The sequencing input was blood. The CDR3 here is CASSYLAMLRGTDTQYF. In DNA, the CDR3 is TGTGCCAGCAGTTACTTAGCTATGCTGCGCGGGACAGATACGCAGTATTTT.